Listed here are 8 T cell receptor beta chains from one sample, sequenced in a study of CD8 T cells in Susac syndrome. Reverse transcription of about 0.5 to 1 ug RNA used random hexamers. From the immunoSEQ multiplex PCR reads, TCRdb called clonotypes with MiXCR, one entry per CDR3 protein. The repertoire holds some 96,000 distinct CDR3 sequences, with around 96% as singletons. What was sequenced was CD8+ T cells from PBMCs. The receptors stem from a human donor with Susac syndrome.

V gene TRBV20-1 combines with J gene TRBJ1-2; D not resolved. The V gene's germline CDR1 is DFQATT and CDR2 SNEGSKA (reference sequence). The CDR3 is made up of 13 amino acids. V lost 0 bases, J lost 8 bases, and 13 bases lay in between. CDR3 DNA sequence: TGCAGTGCTAGAGATTGGGAGTCGGAGGGCTACACCTTC. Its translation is CSARDWESEGYTF.

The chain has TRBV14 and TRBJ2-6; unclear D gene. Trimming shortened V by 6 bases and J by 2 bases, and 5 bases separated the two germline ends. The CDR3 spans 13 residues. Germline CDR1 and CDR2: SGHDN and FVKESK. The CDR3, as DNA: TGTGCCAGCAGGCGAGCTGGGGCCAACGTCCTGACTTTC. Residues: CASRRAGANVLTF.

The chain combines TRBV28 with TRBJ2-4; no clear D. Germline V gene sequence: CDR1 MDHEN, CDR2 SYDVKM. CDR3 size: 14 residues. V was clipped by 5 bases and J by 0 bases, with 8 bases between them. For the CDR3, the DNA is TGTGCCAGCAGTGCGACTGCAGCCAAAAACATTCAGTACTTC. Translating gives CASSATAAKNIQYF.

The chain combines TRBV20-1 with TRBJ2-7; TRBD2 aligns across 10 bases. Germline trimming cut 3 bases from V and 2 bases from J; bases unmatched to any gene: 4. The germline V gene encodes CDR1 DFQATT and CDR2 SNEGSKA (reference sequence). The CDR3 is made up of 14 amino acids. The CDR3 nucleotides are TGCAGTGCTAGCGAGCTAGCGGGAGCCTACGAGCAGTACTTC. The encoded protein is CSASELAGAYEQYF.

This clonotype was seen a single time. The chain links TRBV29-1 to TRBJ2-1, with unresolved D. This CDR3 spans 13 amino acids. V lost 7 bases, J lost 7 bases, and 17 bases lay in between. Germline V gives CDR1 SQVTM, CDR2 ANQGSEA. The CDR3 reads CSDDPLGRNEQFF. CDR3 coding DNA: TGCAGCGACGACCCCCTGGGTAGGAATGAGCAGTTCTTC.

CDR3 sequence reads: CSSLLGQATYEQYF. For the CDR3, the DNA is TGCAGTTCCCTACTAGGACAGGCGACCTACGAGCAGTACTTC. The chain is built from TRBV20-1 and TRBJ2-7; 7 bases map to TRBD1. CDR1 DFQATT and CDR2 SNEGSKA come from the germline V gene (reference sequence). The length of the CDR3 is 14 residues. The trim removed 8 bases at V and 2 bases at J, leaving 12 bases unmatched.

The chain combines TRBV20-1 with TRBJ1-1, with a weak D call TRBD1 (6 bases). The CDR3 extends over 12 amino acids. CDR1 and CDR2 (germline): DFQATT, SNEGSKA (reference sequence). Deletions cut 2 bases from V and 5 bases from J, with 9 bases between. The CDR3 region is CSARRGDTEAFF. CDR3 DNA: TGCAGTGCTAGAAGGGGGGATACTGAAGCTTTCTTT.

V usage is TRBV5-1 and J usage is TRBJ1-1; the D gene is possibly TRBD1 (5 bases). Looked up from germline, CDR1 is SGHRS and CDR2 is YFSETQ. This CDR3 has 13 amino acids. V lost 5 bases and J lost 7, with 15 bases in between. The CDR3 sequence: CASSLGTLDEAFF. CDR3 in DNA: TGCGCCAGCAGTCTCGGGACCCTCGATGAAGCTTTCTTT.